This TCR beta chain was retrieved from a study of post-analysis software for immune sequencing data. Study-wide points: Four or five TRBV segments occurring more often in patients than controls included TRBV5-6, TRBV5-1 and TRBV20-1. F measure grouped same-batch samples tightly together.

The CDR3 spans 16 residues. V shed 5 bases, J shed 0 bases, and the junction held 8 bases outside the gene matches. Only a few counts were recorded for this clonotype. Antigen specificity is unknown. Unique molecular identifiers tagged the TCR beta cDNA libraries. TCRdb re-analysed the PCR reads in MiXCR, keeping a single row per CDR3 protein. The table shows 500,000 to 600,000 distinct CDR3 sequences, with roughly 45% occurring only once. The sample comprised blood. The TCR comes from a girl aged 10 to 17 with multiple sclerosis. The rearrangement uses TRBV12-3 or TRBV12-4 and TRBJ2-7, with 9 bases matching TRBD2. DNA of the CDR3: TGTGCCAGCAGTCCGGCGGTTAGCGGGGGCTCCTACGAGCAGTACTTC. The encoded protein is CASSPAVSGGSYEQYF.